The 27 T cell receptor beta chains below come from one sample, sequenced in a study of regulatory T cells in long-lasting Graves disease. Construction of TCR beta libraries relied on iRepertoire HTBI primers and on Arm-PCR targeting CDR3 regions. Using its own MiXCR run on the multiplex PCR reads, TCRdb lists one record per CDR3 protein. The data contain some 340,000 distinct CDR3 sequences, about 12% of them singletons. Time point indicated: newly diagnosed GD, antithyroid drugs for less than 3 months. PBMC RNA was the source of the TCR library. This same sample was also taken into another study, of T cells in Graves' hyperthyroidism and ophthalmopathy.

Sequences were derived from peripheral blood mononuclear cells (PBMCs), sampled at new diagnosis, from a patient treated with antithyroid drugs. All receptors derive from a young woman with Graves disease.

This clonotype was recorded at least ten times. The chain joins TRBV12-3 or TRBV12-4 to TRBJ1-2; D gene uncertain. V lost 3 bases, J lost 2 bases, and 13 bases lay in between. The CDR3 is 15 amino acids. CDR3 amino acids: CASSFSLGSNYGYTF. DNA for the CDR3: TGTGCCAGCAGTTTCTCCCTCGGCTCGAACTATGGCTACACCTTC.

Regarding this clonotype: This may arise from a read error, as a much more abundant clone is one base away. The chain joins TRBV6-2 or TRBV6-3 to TRBJ1-1, with D tentatively TRBD1 (5 bases). The germline V and J ends were trimmed by 5 bases and 6 bases, with 19 bases remaining between them. This CDR3 spans 15 amino acids. From germline, CDR1 is MNHEY and CDR2 SVGEGT. The CDR3 nucleotides are TGTGCCAGCAGTCACTATCGGAGCTTAGGGGCTGAAGCTTTCTTT. Translation gives CASSHYRSLGAEAFF.

Ten or more counts support this clonotype. This chain uses TRBV2 with TRBJ1-4; D unclear. The germline CDR1 and CDR2 sequences are SNHLY and FYNNEI. This CDR3 has 15 residues. V gave up 3 bases and J gave up 2 bases, with 10 bases separating them. The CDR3 is CASSDRGVTNEKLFF. The CDR3 nucleotides are TGTGCCAGCAGTGACCGGGGTGTCACTAATGAAAAACTGTTTTTT. The full variable domain, completed using reference TRBV2 and TRBJ1-4, is EPEVTQTPSHQVTQMGQEVILRCVPISNHLYFYWYRQILGQKVEFLVSFYNNEISEKSEIFDDQFSVERPDGSNFTLKIRSTKLEDSAMYFCASSDRGVTNEKLFFGSGTQLSVL.

This clonotype was seen repeatedly, ten times or more. The chain employs TRBV5-1 and TRBJ2-1, with TRBD2 identical over 10 bases. This CDR3 comprises 16 residues. Trimming removed 0 bases from V and 6 bases from J; junction bases left unmatched: 6. Germline CDR1 reads SGHRS; CDR2 reads YFSETQ. The CDR3 bases are TGCGCCAGCAGCTTGGAGCAGCGGGAGGGCCGCAATGAGCAGTTCTTC. Its translation is CASSLEQREGRNEQFF.

J is TRBJ2-5 and V is TRBV11-2; 8 positions agree with TRBD2. This CDR3 is 14 amino acids long. J gave up 5 bases and V 5 bases, and 7 bases lay outside the gene matches. The V gene's germline CDR1 is SGHAT and CDR2 FQNNGV. This chain's CDR3 is CASSQSGGGETQYF. Here the CDR3 DNA reads TGTGCCAGCAGCCAGAGCGGGGGAGGGGAGACCCAGTACTTC. Full variable domain (rest looked up from reference TRBV11-2 and TRBJ2-5): EAGVAQSPRYKIIEKRQSVAFWCNPISGHATLYWYQQILGQGPKLLIQFQNNGVVDDSQLPKDRFSAERLKGVDSTLKIQPAKLEDSAVYLCASSQSGGGETQYFGPGTRLLVL.

This clonotype has ten or more counts. The chain combines TRBV5-1 with TRBJ2-5; tentative D call: TRBD1 (6 bases). Germline V gene data show CDR1 as SGHRS and CDR2 as YFSETQ. The CDR3 contains 16 residues. V lost 4 bases and J 6 bases, leaving 22 bases between the germline ends. In DNA form, the CDR3 reads TGCGCCAGCAGCCGGACACAGGGATCGGCTCGAAAGACCCAGTACTTC. Its protein product is CASSRTQGSARKTQYF.

The sample holds many counts of this clonotype. The chain is built from TRBV20-1 and TRBJ2-1; the match to TRBD2 covers 8 bases. The V gene's germline CDR1 is DFQATT and CDR2 SNEGSKA (reference sequence). J was trimmed by 0 bases and V by 0 bases; bases with no gene match: 10. CDR3 length equals 18 residues. The CDR3 sequence is CSARDYGGGDHSYNEQFF. The CDR3 DNA reads as TGCAGTGCTAGAGATTACGGGGGGGGCGATCACTCCTACAATGAGCAGTTCTTC.

This clonotype was recorded many times. The rearrangement links TRBV10-3 to TRBJ2-7; D may be TRBD2 (5 bases). Germline-derived CDR1 and CDR2 are ENHRY and SYGVKD. The V end was cut by 5 bases, the J end by 5 bases, with 7 bases between. This CDR3 comprises 11 residues. This CDR3 is CAISYSDEQYF. In nucleotides, the CDR3 is TGTGCCATCAGTTATAGCGACGAGCAGTACTTC.

This clonotype was detected ten times or more. The rearrangement uses TRBV20-1 and TRBJ2-3; 9 bases line up with TRBD2. This CDR3 comprises 19 residues. V shed 5 bases and J 0 bases; nucleotides not matched to a gene: 18. Looked up from germline, CDR1 is DFQATT and CDR2 is SNEGSKA (reference sequence). CDR3 amino acids: CSAHSVVAGAFASTDTQYF. The CDR3 DNA follows: TGCAGTGCTCATTCGGTGGTAGCGGGGGCCTTTGCTAGCACAGATACGCAGTATTTT.

To note about this clonotype: A far bigger clonotype differs at one base, so this is likely a read error. CDR3 nucleotides: TGTGCCAGCAGTGATTTGTCCAGGGGTGAGGAGACCCAGTACTTC. The encoded protein is CASSDLSRGEETQYF. J is TRBJ2-5 and V is TRBV12-3 or TRBV12-4, with D possibly being TRBD1 (6 bases). Trimming shortened V by 5 bases and J by 5 bases, and 18 bases separated the two germline ends. The CDR3 is 15 residues long.

This clonotype was found many times. The rearrangement links TRBV3-1 to TRBJ2-1; 11 nucleotides line up with TRBD2. The junction had 11 bases not matched to a gene; V was cut back by 0 bases and J by 7 bases. The length of the CDR3 is 18 residues. Germline CDR1 reads LGHDT; CDR2 reads YNNKEL (reference sequence). The CDR3 DNA follows: TGTGCCAGCAGCCAAGATGGGTTTAGACTAGCGGGGCGGAATGAGCAGTTCTTC. It specifies CASSQDGFRLAGRNEQFF.

This clonotype was picked up a small number of times. The rearrangement joins TRBV10-3 to TRBJ1-3; D is uncertain. The germline V and J ends were trimmed by 0 bases and 3 bases, with 9 bases remaining between them. Per germline, CDR1 ENHRY and CDR2 SYGVKD. This CDR3 has 15 residues. The CDR3 bases are TGTGCCATCAGTGAGTCGGAGTCATTTGGAAACACCATATATTTT. Protein sequence: CAISESESFGNTIYF.

This clonotype was counted a few times. V usage is TRBV12-3 or TRBV12-4 and J usage is TRBJ2-5, with D perhaps TRBD2 (7 bases). Between the trimmed V and J ends, which lost 4 bases and 5 bases, there was a span of 23 bases. The CDR3 totals 17 residues. CDR3 amino acids: CASSYVGGGGSGETQYF. The CDR3 DNA sequence: TGTGCCAGCAGTTACGTAGGGGGAGGGGGGTCGGGGGAGACCCAGTACTTC.

There are many counts of this clonotype. This chain links TRBV7-2 with TRBJ2-5; tentative D call: TRBD2 (6 bases). Trimming cost V 5 bases and J 4 bases, with 14 bases left between them. The CDR3 runs to 14 residues. The germline gives CDR1 SGHTA, CDR2 FQGNSA. CDR3 sequence reads: CASSPGAGVETQYF. The CDR3 DNA follows: TGTGCCAGCAGCCCCGGAGCGGGCGTAGAGACCCAGTACTTC.

This rearrangement joins TRBV5-1 to TRBJ1-2; TRBD1 is a possible D gene (6 bases). Trimming left V 0 bases short and J 8 bases short, with 23 bases between. Germline CDR1 and CDR2: SGHRS and YFSETQ. CDR3 length: 17 amino acids. The DNA of the CDR3 is TGCGCCAGCAGCTTGGCCGGCTCTGTAGACAGGAGCGGCGGCTACACCTTC. It is translated as CASSLAGSVDRSGGYTF.

The chain employs TRBV15 and TRBJ2-5, with 8 nucleotides matching TRBD1. CDR1 is LNHNV, CDR2 YYDKDF, per germline (reference sequence). Losses at the gene ends were 9 bases for V and 5 bases for J; bases not matched to a gene: 14. The CDR3 spans 15 residues. The CDR3 region has the DNA TGTGCCACAATGAAGGACAGGGAGGTTTGGGAGACCCAGTACTTC. Its translation is CATMKDREVWETQYF.

At least ten counts were recorded for this clonotype. The chain has TRBV11-2 and TRBJ2-2; no clear D. Germline CDR1 is SGHAT and CDR2 is FQNNGV. With 5 bases removed from V and 5 bases from J, the gap between germline ends came to 9 bases. CDR3 length: 13 amino acids. CDR3 amino acids: CASSLVRTGELFF. The CDR3 DNA sequence: TGTGCCAGCAGCCTCGTCAGGACCGGGGAGCTGTTTTTT.

This clonotype showed up many times. The chain links TRBV9 to TRBJ1-1, with D perhaps matching TRBD1 (5 bases). The V gene's germline CDR1 is SGDLS and CDR2 YYNGEE. V was cut by 0 bases and J by 4 bases, with 13 bases left in between. The CDR3 totals 15 residues. CDR3 sequence: CASSVVGGGTTEAFF. CDR3 bases: TGTGCCAGCAGCGTAGTGGGGGGAGGGACCACTGAAGCTTTCTTT.

This clonotype was observed many times. The chain employs TRBV5-6 and TRBJ2-3; D assignment may be TRBD1 or TRBD2 (5 bases each). The CDR3 consists of 16 residues. Germline lookup yields CDR1 SGHDT and CDR2 YYEEEE. V was pared by 0 bases and J by 2 bases, with 13 bases between. The CDR3 DNA reads TGTGCCAGCAGCTTGGCGTCAGGGACCATCACAGATACGCAGTATTTT. Translating it yields CASSLASGTITDTQYF.

V gene TRBV20-1 combines with J gene TRBJ1-5, with 9 bases aligning to TRBD1. V was pared by 5 bases and J by 7 bases, with 6 bases of the junction left unmatched. The CDR3 runs to 13 residues. The V gene's germline CDR1 is DFQATT and CDR2 SNEGSKA (reference sequence). The CDR3 DNA follows: TGCAGTGCTTCGGGACAGGGACCCCAGCCCCAGCATTTT. It specifies CSASGQGPQPQHF.

This clonotype was found many times. The chain is built from TRBV18 and TRBJ2-1; 8 bases are shared with TRBD1. The CDR3 has 15 amino acids. V was clipped by 1 base and J by 6 bases; unmatched bases: 5. From germline, CDR1 is KGHSH and CDR2 LQKENI. CDR3 in DNA: TGTGCCAGCTCACCACGGACAGGGCCTCCCAATGAGCAGTTCTTC. This gives the protein CASSPRTGPPNEQFF.

This clonotype was seen repeatedly, ten times or more. J is TRBJ1-1 and V is TRBV19; the match to TRBD1 covers 8 bases. Germline lookup yields CDR1 LNHDA and CDR2 SQIVND (reference sequence). The CDR3 is made up of 16 amino acids. V shed 5 bases and J 0 bases; nucleotides not matched to a gene: 8. The CDR3 DNA reads TGTGCCAGTAGTCCTCGGGGGACAGGCATGAACACTGAAGCTTTCTTT. This translates into CASSPRGTGMNTEAFF.

This clonotype was observed many times. The chain couples TRBV10-3 to TRBJ2-5; tentatively, D is TRBD1 (6 bases). The germline V gene encodes CDR1 ENHRY and CDR2 SYGVKD. V was cut by 3 bases and J by 4 bases, with 15 bases left in between. This CDR3 contains 15 residues. DNA of the CDR3: TGTGCCATCAGTGACACACAGGGACGGCGAGAGACCCAGTACTTC. It translates to CAISDTQGRRETQYF.

This clonotype was counted ten times or more. The CDR3 sequence is CASSNGLAGGFRTGELFF. Written as DNA, the CDR3 is TGTGCCAGCAGTAACGGACTAGCGGGAGGTTTTCGAACCGGGGAGCTGTTTTTT. This chain links TRBV6-1 with TRBJ2-2, with 14 bases aligning to TRBD2. The CDR3 loop spans 18 amino acids. Germline V gives CDR1 MNHNS, CDR2 SASEGT. Trimming at V came to 5 bases and at J to 5 bases, leaving 10 bases not matched to a gene.

This clonotype was recorded at least ten times. The CDR3: CASSSERGREQYV. The CDR3 nucleotides read TGTGCCAGCAGCTCAGAGAGGGGGCGGGAGCAGTACGTC. V is TRBV13 and J is TRBJ2-7, with TRBD1 matching 7 bases. Germline V gives CDR1 PRHDT, CDR2 FYEKMQ (reference sequence). The CDR3 loop spans 13 amino acids. V shed 4 bases and J 7 bases; nucleotides not matched to a gene: 7.

Many counts were recorded for this clonotype. The chain recombines TRBV7-9 with TRBJ2-2, with D possibly TRBD1 on 7 matching bases. The V and J ends lost 5 bases and 5 bases respectively, with 15 bases between them. Germline V CDR1 and CDR2: SEHNR, FQNEAQ (reference sequence). There are 15 residues in the CDR3. This CDR3 is CASSDRQGGTGELFF. The CDR3 DNA follows: TGTGCCAGCAGCGACAGACAGGGAGGAACCGGGGAGCTGTTTTTT.

This clonotype was seen repeatedly, ten times or more. The rearrangement uses TRBV12-3 or TRBV12-4 and TRBJ2-3; 8 nucleotides line up with TRBD1. Germline trimming cut 5 bases from V and 4 bases from J; bases unmatched to any gene: 5. The CDR3 length is 14 residues. In DNA, the CDR3 is TGTGCCAGCAGTCCGACAGGGGAGGCAGATACGCAGTATTTT. Residues: CASSPTGEADTQYF.